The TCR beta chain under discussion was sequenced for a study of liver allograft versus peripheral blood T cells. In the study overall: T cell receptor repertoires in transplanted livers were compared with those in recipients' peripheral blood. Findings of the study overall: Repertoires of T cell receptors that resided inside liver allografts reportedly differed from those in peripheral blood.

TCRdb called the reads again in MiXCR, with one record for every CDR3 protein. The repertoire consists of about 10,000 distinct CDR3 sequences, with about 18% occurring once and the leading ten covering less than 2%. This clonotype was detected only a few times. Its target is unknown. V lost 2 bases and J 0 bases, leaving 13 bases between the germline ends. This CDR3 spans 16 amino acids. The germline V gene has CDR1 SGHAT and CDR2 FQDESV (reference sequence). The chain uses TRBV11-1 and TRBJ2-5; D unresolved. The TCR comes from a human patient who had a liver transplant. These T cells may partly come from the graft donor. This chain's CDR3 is CASSLYILADQETQYF. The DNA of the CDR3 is TGTGCCAGCAGCTTATATATATTGGCGGACCAAGAGACCCAGTACTTC. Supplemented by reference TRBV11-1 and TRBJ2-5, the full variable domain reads EAEVAQSPRYKITEKSQAVAFWCDPISGHATLYWYRQILGQGPELLVQFQDESVVDDSQLPKDRFSAERLKGVDSTLKIQPAELGDSAMYLCASSLYILADQETQYFGPGTRLLVL.